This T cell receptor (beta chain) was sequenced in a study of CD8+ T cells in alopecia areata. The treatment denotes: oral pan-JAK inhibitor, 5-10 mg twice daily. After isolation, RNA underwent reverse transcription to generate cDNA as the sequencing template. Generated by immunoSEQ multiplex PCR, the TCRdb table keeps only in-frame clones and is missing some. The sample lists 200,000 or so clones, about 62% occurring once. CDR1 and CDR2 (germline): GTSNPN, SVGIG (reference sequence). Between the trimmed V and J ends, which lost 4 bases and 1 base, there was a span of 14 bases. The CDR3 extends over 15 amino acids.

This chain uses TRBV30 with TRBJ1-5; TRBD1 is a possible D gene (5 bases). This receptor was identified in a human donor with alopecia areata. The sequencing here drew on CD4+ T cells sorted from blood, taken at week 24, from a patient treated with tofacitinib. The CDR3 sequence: CAWKGGSGSNQPQHF. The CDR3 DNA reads TGTGCCTGGAAAGGCGGGTCAGGGAGCAATCAGCCCCAGCATTTT.